The rows below give T cell receptor beta chains drawn from one sample of a study of CD8+ T cells in alopecia areata. Here immunoSEQ multiplex PCR was the method, and the copy in TCRdb shows in-frame clones only, minus some. This sample carries roughly 150,000 clones, approximately 53% of them seen once, and the ten largest clones take roughly 19%. The input for sequencing was CD8+ T cells sorted from blood, taken at week 0. These receptors were taken from a human donor with alopecia areata. Each CDR3 is given with its conserved first and last residue. The D gene is left open where the match is weak. Not all rows give a size; the values are once, few, many and, for expanded clones, a class.

abundance: once
d_gene: -
j_gene: TRBJ1-2
v_gene: TRBV6-5
CDR3aa: CASSYSGSYGYTF
CDR3nt: TGTGCCAGCAGTTACTCCGGATCATATGGCTACACCTTC

abundance: -
d_gene: -
j_gene: TRBJ1-1
v_gene: TRBV5-6
CDR3aa: CASSPSWGVTEAFF
CDR3nt: TGTGCCAGCAGCCCTAGTTGGGGAGTGACTGAAGCTTTCTTT

abundance: -
d_gene: -
j_gene: TRBJ2-3
v_gene: TRBV27
CDR3aa: CASSSLSLDVLDTQYF
CDR3nt: TGTGCCAGCAGTTCCCTCTCACTAGACGTCCTAGATACGCAGTATTTT

abundance: -
d_gene: -
j_gene: TRBJ2-7
v_gene: TRBV27
CDR3aa: CASSLNTGSYEQYF
CDR3nt: TGTGCCAGCAGTCTAAATACAGGTTCCTACGAGCAGTACTTC

abundance: -
d_gene: TRBD1
j_gene: TRBJ2-6
v_gene: TRBV13
CDR3aa: CASSSGTGFYSGANVLTF
CDR3nt: TGTGCCAGCAGCTCGGGGACAGGGTTTTACTCTGGGGCCAACGTCCTGACTTTC

abundance: -
d_gene: -
j_gene: TRBJ2-1
v_gene: TRBV2
CDR3aa: CASKAIEQFF
CDR3nt: TGTGCCAGCAAGGCCATCGAGCAGTTCTTC

abundance: few
d_gene: -
j_gene: TRBJ1-5
v_gene: TRBV27
CDR3aa: CASATGINQPQHF
CDR3nt: TGTGCCAGCGCTACAGGGATCAATCAGCCCCAGCATTTT

abundance: -
d_gene: TRBD1
j_gene: TRBJ1-1
v_gene: TRBV29-1
CDR3aa: CSVEPAGGLEAFF
CDR3nt: TGCAGCGTTGAACCGGCAGGGGGCCTCGAAGCTTTCTTT

abundance: once
d_gene: -
j_gene: TRBJ2-4
v_gene: TRBV5-1
CDR3aa: CASSLDYAKNIQYF
CDR3nt: TGCGCCAGCAGCTTGGACTATGCCAAAAACATTCAGTACTTC

abundance: few
d_gene: TRBD1
j_gene: TRBJ2-7
v_gene: TRBV6-5
CDR3aa: CATSATGGHYEQYF
CDR3nt: TGTGCCACCTCCGCGACAGGGGGCCACTACGAGCAGTACTTC

abundance: -
d_gene: -
j_gene: TRBJ2-7
v_gene: TRBV4-3
CDR3aa: CASSHTGAGYEQYF
CDR3nt: TGCGCCAGCAGCCACACGGGGGCCGGCTACGAGCAGTACTTC

abundance: -
d_gene: TRBD2
j_gene: TRBJ2-6
v_gene: TRBV2
CDR3aa: CASVLGGGTSGANVLTF
CDR3nt: TGTGCCAGTGTATTGGGCGGGGGAACATCTGGGGCCAACGTCCTGACTTTC

abundance: once
d_gene: TRBD1
j_gene: TRBJ1-6
v_gene: TRBV6-1
CDR3aa: CASSGVSAGGTYSPLHF
CDR3nt: TGTGCCAGCAGTGGGGTATCAGCAGGGGGCACTTATTCACCCCTCCACTTT

abundance: -
d_gene: TRBD1
j_gene: TRBJ2-3
v_gene: TRBV29-1
CDR3aa: CSAAGDRGLDTQYF
CDR3nt: TGCAGCGCCGCAGGGGACAGGGGGCTAGATACGCAGTATTTT

abundance: -
d_gene: -
j_gene: TRBJ2-7
v_gene: TRBV7-9
CDR3aa: CASSLGTPYEQYF
CDR3nt: TGTGCCAGCAGCCTCGGGACACCCTACGAGCAGTACTTC

abundance: -
d_gene: -
j_gene: TRBJ2-7
v_gene: TRBV4-3
CDR3aa: CASSQDGIRDEQYF
CDR3nt: TGCGCCAGCAGCCAAGATGGGATCAGGGACGAGCAGTACTTC

abundance: -
d_gene: -
j_gene: TRBJ1-4
v_gene: TRBV30
CDR3aa: CAWTLAGNEKLFF
CDR3nt: TGTGCCTGGACCTTAGCGGGGAATGAAAAACTGTTTTTT

abundance: once
d_gene: -
j_gene: TRBJ1-4
v_gene: TRBV27
CDR3aa: CTSSAGADNEKLFF
CDR3nt: TGTACCAGCAGCGCAGGGGCAGATAATGAAAAACTGTTTTTT

abundance: -
d_gene: -
j_gene: TRBJ2-7
v_gene: TRBV5-4
CDR3aa: CASSQNGAYEQYF
CDR3nt: TGTGCCAGCAGCCAAAATGGGGCCTACGAGCAGTACTTC

abundance: once
d_gene: -
j_gene: TRBJ1-5
v_gene: TRBV9
CDR3aa: CASSAGDSNQPQHF
CDR3nt: TGTGCCAGCAGCGCGGGGGACAGCAATCAGCCCCAGCATTTT

abundance: -
d_gene: -
j_gene: TRBJ2-3
v_gene: TRBV4-3
CDR3aa: CASSQIISSTDTQYF
CDR3nt: TGCGCCAGCAGCCAAATAATTTCTAGCACAGATACGCAGTATTTT

abundance: -
d_gene: -
j_gene: TRBJ1-1
v_gene: TRBV30
CDR3aa: CAWSDGGTEAFF
CDR3nt: TGTGCCTGGAGCGACGGGGGCACTGAAGCTTTCTTT

abundance: -
d_gene: TRBD1
j_gene: TRBJ1-2
v_gene: TRBV27
CDR3aa: CASSSQGAYGYTF
CDR3nt: TGTGCCAGCAGTTCTCAGGGGGCCTATGGCTACACCTTC

abundance: -
d_gene: -
j_gene: TRBJ1-2
v_gene: TRBV27
CDR3aa: CASSNGYGYTF
CDR3nt: TGTGCCAGCAGTAACGGCTATGGCTACACCTTC

abundance: -
d_gene: TRBD1
j_gene: TRBJ2-1
v_gene: TRBV7-6
CDR3aa: CASSLGPGQGNEQFF
CDR3nt: TGTGCCAGCAGCCTAGGCCCGGGACAGGGCAATGAGCAGTTCTTC

abundance: -
d_gene: TRBD1
j_gene: TRBJ2-1
v_gene: TRBV29-1
CDR3aa: CSVPGTGVIQQFF
CDR3nt: TGCAGCGTCCCCGGGACAGGGGTCATACAGCAGTTCTTC

abundance: -
d_gene: -
j_gene: TRBJ1-5
v_gene: TRBV6-5
CDR3aa: CASSRQGNQPQHF
CDR3nt: TGTGCCAGCAGTCGACAGGGCAATCAGCCCCAGCATTTT

abundance: -
d_gene: TRBD2
j_gene: TRBJ2-1
v_gene: TRBV2
CDR3aa: CASRATSGGANEQFF
CDR3nt: TGTGCCAGCAGGGCGACTAGCGGGGGGGCTAATGAGCAGTTCTTC

abundance: -
d_gene: -
j_gene: TRBJ2-7
v_gene: TRBV29-1
CDR3aa: CSAGGTTYEQYF
CDR3nt: TGCAGCGCTGGGGGTACGACCTACGAGCAGTACTTC

abundance: few
d_gene: -
j_gene: TRBJ2-1
v_gene: TRBV2
CDR3aa: CASSEVTGMGNEQFF
CDR3nt: TGTGCCAGCAGTGAAGTTACAGGGATGGGCAATGAGCAGTTCTTC

abundance: -
d_gene: TRBD1
j_gene: TRBJ1-1
v_gene: TRBV29-1
CDR3aa: CSVDRGRSSNTEAFF
CDR3nt: TGCAGCGTGGACAGGGGGCGGTCTTCGAACACTGAAGCTTTCTTT

abundance: -
d_gene: TRBD2
j_gene: TRBJ2-1
v_gene: TRBV4-3
CDR3aa: CASSQERKLAGGGEQFF
CDR3nt: TGCGCCAGCAGCCAAGAGAGGAAGCTAGCGGGGGGCGGGGAGCAGTTCTTC

abundance: -
d_gene: -
j_gene: TRBJ2-3
v_gene: TRBV6-6
CDR3aa: CASRQETSYTDTQYF
CDR3nt: TGTGCCAGCAGGCAAGAGACTAGTTACACAGATACGCAGTATTTT

abundance: few
d_gene: TRBD1
j_gene: TRBJ1-2
v_gene: TRBV29-1
CDR3aa: CSVYTGAPADGYTF
CDR3nt: TGCAGCGTGTACACAGGGGCCCCGGCGGATGGCTACACCTTC

abundance: -
d_gene: TRBD1
j_gene: TRBJ1-2
v_gene: TRBV6-6
CDR3aa: CASRQQGAHYGYTF
CDR3nt: TGTGCCAGCAGGCAACAGGGGGCTCACTATGGCTACACCTTC

abundance: -
d_gene: -
j_gene: TRBJ1-2
v_gene: TRBV9
CDR3aa: CASSSAGPPGPYGYTF
CDR3nt: TGTGCCAGCAGCAGCGCGGGGCCTCCGGGGCCCTACGGCTACACCTTC

abundance: -
d_gene: -
j_gene: TRBJ1-1
v_gene: TRBV19
CDR3aa: CASSLWMNTEAFF
CDR3nt: TGTGCCAGTAGCCTATGGATGAACACTGAAGCTTTCTTT

abundance: few
d_gene: -
j_gene: TRBJ2-3
v_gene: TRBV29-1
CDR3aa: CSVESGMGSTDTQYF
CDR3nt: TGCAGCGTTGAATCCGGGATGGGTAGCACAGATACGCAGTATTTT

abundance: -
d_gene: -
j_gene: TRBJ2-7
v_gene: TRBV4-1
CDR3aa: CASSQVSDLWQLSYEQYF
CDR3nt: TGCGCCAGCAGCCAAGTATCAGATCTCTGGCAGCTGTCCTACGAGCAGTACTTC